This T cell receptor beta chain is from a study of shared clonotypes between healthy human individuals (dated by TCRdb to about 2020). Context from the whole study: The cohort included three men and a couple of women between 18 and 49 years of age. For each donor, CD4 naive and CD4 memory were each run on three plates, CD8 naive on two plates, and CD8 memory on one plate. To estimate repertoire size and how much clonotypes are shared between individuals, the study performed deep sequencing of blood TCR repertoires from five healthy adults. Between about 0.9 and 8.9 billion PBMCs per donor were obtained by leukapheresis. Different laboratories and diverse techniques were used to prepare libraries and sequence TCR repertoires, to increase sequencing depth and limit assay-specific biases. What the research found in general, with its limitations: The genetic and exposure-history diversity represented was limited by the small number of donors. Incomplete sequencing was indicated by rarefaction of sorted-subset datasets, despite the large sequencing depth. Across a few donors, around 5.4% of naive CD4, approximately 3.6% of naive CD8, 2.3% of memory CD4, and 0.4% of memory CD8 clonotypes were shared. Sampling was restricted to blood, and TCR repertoires in tissues likely differ from the TCR repertoires found in blood. Clonotypes shared by all four sorted-subset donors showed higher generation probabilities than non-shared clonotypes. Based on pairwise subsampling, the degree of clonotype sharing among donors was expected to be affected by sequencing depth. Naive subsets generally had larger estimated clonotype richness than memory subsets did.

From the cysteine through the phenylalanine, the CDR3 covers 14 amino acids. Left in the record is the CDR3 DNA by itself, 42 bases read in frame from the first base. The germline V gene (reference sequence) supplies CDR1 LNHNV and CDR2 YYDKDF. Ends trimmed: V by 1 base, J by 6 bases; bases unmatched to a gene: 2. Concerning this clone itself: Its antigen has not been determined. No quality values exist for individual bases; no much larger clone is one base distant.

CD8 naive samples were obtained by positive selection for CCR7 among CD45RO-negative cells, yielding a CD45RA+CCR7+ population from which TemRA cells were excluded. The donors were healthy, HIV-negative adults who had no recently reported acute infections or vaccinations. All donors were Caucasian adults living in Nashville, Tennessee, USA. After blood collection by leukapheresis, PBMCs were isolated using Ficoll-Histopaque density gradient centrifugation and then cryopreserved in the vapor phase of liquid nitrogen. Analytical flow cytometry was used to check the purity and quantity of every magnetically sorted T cell population. From each sorted fraction, genomic DNA was isolated and quantified by UV absorbance on a Nanodrop 2000c. Using the deep immunoSEQ assay, TCR CDR3 regions were amplified from genomic DNA by multiplex PCR. For each cell subset, the extracted genomic DNA was distributed evenly across all wells of several immunoSEQ 96-well plates, and each plate served as one replicate. For sorted subsets, 200 to 250 ng genomic DNA, equal to 25,000 to 35,000 T cell genomes, was loaded into each replicate PCR. The purified libraries were quantified using a Qubit 3.0 fluorometer, sized with a Bioanalyzer 2100, and then quantified again using the KAPA Library Quantification kit. A separate single-read 150-cycle Illumina NextSeq 550 flow cell was used to sequence each immunoSEQ 96-well plate. The source study handled its data this way. Because the immunoSEQ output held only junctional sequences and lacked quality scores, the filtering could not match the filtering applied to full-length reads. To assign V/J genes and CDR3, sequences were annotated against IMGT germline references using PyIR, a Python wrapper for IgBLAST v1.9. Reads with weak V/J assignments (E-value above 1e-6), missing CDR3, stop codons, out-of-frame junctions, or ambiguous translated residues were removed. V3J clonotypes were defined as sequences sharing an identical inferred V gene, J gene, and CDR3 amino acid sequence. Percentage overlap between repertoires was calculated by dividing the number of shared unique clonotypes by the size of the smaller repertoire. RTK rarefaction, the Chao1 estimator, and Recon v2.1 estimates of unobserved clonotypes were used to assess repertoire richness. OLGA was used to compute generation probabilities for all TCRbeta clonotypes that the gDNA method yielded from a few donors. What TCRdb holds here is the immuneACCESS table cut down to in-frame rearrangements. Part of the clones is not present; checked against another copy, under half of the missing clones reflect an unresolved V gene, and the others are unexplained. The DNA gave D and trimming, while V, J and clone size come from that table. Here the sample has about 2.1 million clones; approximately 92% occur a single time. Clones ranked in the top ten supply more than 1.5% of the sample.

The chain joins TRBV15 to TRBJ1-5; the central 8 bases match TRBD1. The sequence was collected from a young man in good health. Some clones in this sample may be carry-over from other donors' samples. Sequencing was performed on naive CD8+ T cells from PBMCs. This specimen's cell subset or site label, interpreted: CD45RA+CCR7+. The sequenced DNA is TGTGCCACCAGCAGAGGACAGGGGAGTCAGCCCCAGCATTTT. Its translation reads: CATSRGQGSQPQHF.